This TCR beta chain was profiled in a study of identical twins. TCRdb analysed the 5' RACE reads with MiXCR anew, one entry per CDR3 protein. The data hold around 1.7 million distinct CDR3 sequences, with roughly a third observed a single time. This CDR3 is 15 amino acids long. Between the trimmed V and J ends, which lost 4 bases and 5 bases, there was a span of 18 bases. In germline, CDR1 is SGHRS, CDR2 YFSETQ. The source of this sequence is a newborn girl in good health. The sample taken for sequencing was cord blood. The J gene is TRBJ1-2, the V gene TRBV5-1; D remains unclear. In DNA form, the CDR3 reads TGCGCCAGCAGCCCCGAGGTGTCCGGCCTGTATGGCTACACCTTC. Residues: CASSPEVSGLYGYTF.